This record concerns one T cell receptor beta chain sequence. This clonotype was detected many times. Its antigen is unknown. Per-base qualities were not stored, and no clone one base away is much larger. These data originate in a study of Graves' ophthalmopathy and Graves' hyperthyroidism (dated 2018 in TCRdb). For the study in its entirety: Peripheral blood samples were taken at the time of initial diagnosis, before any treatment was given. The study used signatures of the TCR beta repertoire to tell Graves' ophthalmopathy apart from Graves' hyperthyroidism and to predict which patients would progress to ophthalmopathy. In total, 120 to 150 blood samples were TCR-sequenced: under 45 ophthalmopathy, 80 or so hyperthyroidism and about 17 hyperthyroidism-to-ophthalmopathy patients. A discovery set of about 99 patients (around 40 ophthalmopathy, 55 to 60 stable hyperthyroidism) was enrolled to explore V-J signatures distinguishing ophthalmopathy from hyperthyroidism. An independent validation cohort comprised 18 hyperthyroidism patients and some 16 patients who later progressed from hyperthyroidism to ophthalmopathy. In five or six hyperthyroidism patients, the T-cell repertoires found in thyroid tissue were compared with those found in blood. After sampling, hyperthyroidism patients received methimazole starting at 30 mg daily, and ophthalmopathy patients received high-dose intravenous methylprednisolone. For training and testing, the roughly 93 patients in the discovery cohort were randomly divided in a 7:3 ratio.

For repertoire sequencing, the TCR beta CDR3 regions were amplified from RNA transcripts. The first round of RT-PCR was done with HTBI primers and the Qiagen OneStep RT-PCR kit, and was followed by a second round of multiplex PCR, then size selection and purification. Sequencing of the libraries was carried out on an Illumina HiSeq2000 in paired-end mode with 100 bp reads. As for the authors' bioinformatics: SOAPnuke was used to process the reads, throwing out any read that had adapters, had uncalled bases, had a mean Phred below 15, or lacked an exact constant-primer or identifier match. COPE v1.2.5 was used to merge the high-quality paired reads. Clonotypes were defined as unique nucleotide sequences and were aligned to IMGT TRB V, D and J references using MiTCR v1.1. Analysis was restricted to V-J combinations with a frequency above 0.0001, which covered approximately 99% of repertoires. For each V-J combination, a TCR clonal expansion and chaos score was defined as F50 clonal expansion divided by the chaos observed in the TCRdist matrix. Welch's t-statistics and random forest were used to reduce features to about a dozen V-J combinations, which were fed into a naive Bayes classifier. The similarity between thyroid and blood repertoires was quantified using the Morisita-Horn index. The raw public reads went through TCRdb reprocessing: fastp at Q25, MiXCR clone calling, in-frame beta chains kept. Under each unique CDR3 protein, matching rows form one entry showing the most common genes and DNA. Here the V and J calls rest on TCRdb's processing, not on the authors' analysis. Within this sample are 350,000 to 400,000 distinct CDR3 sequences, with approximately 20% of them counted one time only. The ten largest clones capture more than 1.5% of the sample.

Overall study outcomes, separate from this receptor: In cross-validation, the 13-signature model distinguished ophthalmopathy from stable hyperthyroidism with 87.88% sensitivity and about 81% specificity, while in the test set the corresponding values were around 79% and 71%. Sample size was not statistically predetermined, and group allocation was not concealed from the investigators. Among expanded thyroid clonotypes with frequency above 0.001, most also showed up in blood, which suggests that blood repertoires may reflect the thyroid immune response. In validation, the model predicted ophthalmopathy progression with more than 55% sensitivity and roughly 72% specificity; 12 predicted patients were CT-confirmed with GO in a median of approximately 6.5 months.

Ophthalmopathy patients had moderately to severely active disease, Clinical Activity Score of at least 3, NOSPECS grade of at least 4, and disease duration under 3 months. Patients with other autoimmune diseases, uncontrolled infections, pregnancy or lactation were excluded. Diagnosis was based on clinical symptoms, serum thyroxine, TRAb, thyroid ultrasound and orbital computed tomography. Ficoll-Paque density gradient centrifugation was used to isolate PBMCs from 8 to 10 ml of fresh peripheral blood. Total RNA was extracted with Trizol reagent and quality-checked on an Agilent 2100 Bioanalyzer. Taken from cysteine to phenylalanine, the CDR3 has 15 residues. CDR3 DNA only is kept here, 45 bases in frame from base 1. V ends up 3 bases short and J 4 bases short, with an unmatched junction base count of 4. According to the germline V gene, CDR1 reads MNHEY and CDR2 reads SVGEGT.

The rearranged chain carries TRBV6-2 or TRBV6-3 and TRBJ2-4; the junction holds 9 bases that match TRBD2. The receptor's source is a young woman with Graves' ophthalmopathy. Donor details come from another sample of the same person, matched by shared clones. The material sequenced was peripheral blood. CDR3 sequence: CASSYEAGGKNIQYF. The nucleotide sequence is given as TGTGCCAGCAGTTATGAGGCGGGAGGGAAAAACATTCAGTACTTC.